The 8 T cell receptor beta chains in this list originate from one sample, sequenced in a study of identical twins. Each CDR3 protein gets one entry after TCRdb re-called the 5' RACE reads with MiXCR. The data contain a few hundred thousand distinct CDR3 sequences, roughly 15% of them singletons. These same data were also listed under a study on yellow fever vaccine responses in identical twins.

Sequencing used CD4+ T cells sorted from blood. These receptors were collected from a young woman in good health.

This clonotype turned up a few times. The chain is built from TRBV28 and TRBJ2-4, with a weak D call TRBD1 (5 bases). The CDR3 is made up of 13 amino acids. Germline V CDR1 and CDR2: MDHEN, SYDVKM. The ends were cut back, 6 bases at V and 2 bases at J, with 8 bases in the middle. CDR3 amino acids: CASRQGSKNIQYF. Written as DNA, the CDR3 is TGTGCCAGCAGGCAGGGCTCCAAAAACATTCAGTACTTC.

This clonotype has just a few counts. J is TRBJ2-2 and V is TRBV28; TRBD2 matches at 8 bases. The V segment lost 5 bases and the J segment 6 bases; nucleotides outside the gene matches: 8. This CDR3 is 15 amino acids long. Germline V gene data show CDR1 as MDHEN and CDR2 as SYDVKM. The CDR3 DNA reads TGTGCCAGCAGTCAAAGCGGGAGTCGGTCCGGGGAGCTGTTTTTT. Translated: CASSQSGSRSGELFF.

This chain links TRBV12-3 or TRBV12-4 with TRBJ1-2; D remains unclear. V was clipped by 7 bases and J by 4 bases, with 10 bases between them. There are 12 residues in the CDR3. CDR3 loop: CASTIQSYGYTF. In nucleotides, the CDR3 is TGTGCCAGCACCATTCAGAGCTATGGCTACACCTTC.

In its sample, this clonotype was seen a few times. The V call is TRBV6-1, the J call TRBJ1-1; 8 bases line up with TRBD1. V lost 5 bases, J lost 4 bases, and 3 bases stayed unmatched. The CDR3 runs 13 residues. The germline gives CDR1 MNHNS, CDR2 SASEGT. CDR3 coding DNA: TGTGCCAGCAGTACGGACAGGGCCACTGAAGCTTTCTTT. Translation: CASSTDRATEAFF.

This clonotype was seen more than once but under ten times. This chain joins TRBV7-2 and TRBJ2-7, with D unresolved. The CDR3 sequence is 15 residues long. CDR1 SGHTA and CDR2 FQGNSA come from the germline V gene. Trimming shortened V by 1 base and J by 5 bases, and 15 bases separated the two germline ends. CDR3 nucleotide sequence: TGTGCCAGCAGCTTAGAGTTCGCGACTTCCCACGAGCAGTACTTC. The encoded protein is CASSLEFATSHEQYF.

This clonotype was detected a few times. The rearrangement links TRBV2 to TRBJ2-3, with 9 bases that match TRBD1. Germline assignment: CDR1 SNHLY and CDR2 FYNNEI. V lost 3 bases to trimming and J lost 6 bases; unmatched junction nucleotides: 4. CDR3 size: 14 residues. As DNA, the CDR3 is TGTGCCAGCAGTGAGGGGACAGGGCCGGATACGCAGTATTTT. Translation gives CASSEGTGPDTQYF.

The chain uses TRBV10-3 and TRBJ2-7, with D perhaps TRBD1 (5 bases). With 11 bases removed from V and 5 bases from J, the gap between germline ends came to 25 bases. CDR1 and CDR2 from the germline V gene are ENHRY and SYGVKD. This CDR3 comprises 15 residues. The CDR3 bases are TGTGCCGCCTGGTCAGGGTCTCCCGTTTGGGACGAGCAGTACTTC. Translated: CAAWSGSPVWDEQYF.

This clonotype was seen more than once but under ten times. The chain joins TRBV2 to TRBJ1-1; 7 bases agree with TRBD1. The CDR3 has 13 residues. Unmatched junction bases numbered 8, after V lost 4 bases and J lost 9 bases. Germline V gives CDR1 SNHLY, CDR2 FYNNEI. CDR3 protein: CASSATTGSQAFF. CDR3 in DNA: TGTGCCAGCAGTGCTACGACAGGGAGCCAAGCTTTCTTT. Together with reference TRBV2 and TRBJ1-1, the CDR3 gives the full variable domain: EPEVTQTPSHQVTQMGQEVILRCVPISNHLYFYWYRQILGQKVEFLVSFYNNEISEKSEIFDDQFSVERPDGSNFTLKIRSTKLEDSAMYFCASSATTGSQAFFGQGTRLTVV.